A selection of T cell receptor beta chains follows, all from one sample in a study of vaccination and CD4 T cells after COVID-19. MiXCR, applied by TCRdb to the PCR reads, yields one record per CDR3 protein. Here the sample spans just over 9,500 distinct CDR3 sequences, roughly 51% being singletons. These receptors' targets are unknown. Material: CD4+ T cells from blood, cultured in vitro. These receptors were obtained from a human donor who had recovered from COVID-19. Both conserved end residues are trimmed from each CDR3.

TRBV5-1,TRBJ1-2,ASGSTGQGRSYT
TRBV12-3/TRBV12-4,TRBJ2-7,ASSSPGQGSYEQY
TRBV20-1,TRBJ1-2,SATLAGYGYT
TRBV20-1,TRBJ1-1,SANKDTEAF
TRBV30,TRBJ1-1,AWSVPGEGTEAF
TRBV24-1,TRBJ2-5,ATSDPAGGGKTQY
TRBV27,TRBJ2-3,ASSLGIPDTQY
TRBV12-5,TRBJ2-5,ASGSRGQETQY
TRBV7-8,TRBJ2-7,ASSLILGSGEQY
TRBV2,TRBJ2-7,ASSQGTGSYEQY
TRBV30,TRBJ2-7,AWSDWNEQY
TRBV20-1,TRBJ1-1,SARTGAATEAF
TRBV7-2,TRBJ2-7,ASSLSNNYEQY
TRBV11-3,TRBJ1-1,ASSLNSPEAF
TRBV20-1,TRBJ2-3,SARKPSGGLTDTQY
TRBV27,TRBJ2-5,ASSFTRGETQY
TRBV7-2,TRBJ2-7,ASSLFLNEQY
TRBV6-2/TRBV6-3,TRBJ1-2,ASRDGPYGYT
TRBV2,TRBJ2-3,ASRGATDTQY
TRBV20-1,TRBJ1-1,SARDEQEAF
TRBV7-2,TRBJ2-3,ASSFTSGGTTDTQY
TRBV6-1,TRBJ2-7,ASSTPTGYEQY
TRBV6-1,TRBJ1-2,ASSRQGTGYGYT
TRBV5-6,TRBJ2-2,ASSLPGLGAGELF
TRBV6-2/TRBV6-3,TRBJ1-5,ASSSPRTGGEPQH